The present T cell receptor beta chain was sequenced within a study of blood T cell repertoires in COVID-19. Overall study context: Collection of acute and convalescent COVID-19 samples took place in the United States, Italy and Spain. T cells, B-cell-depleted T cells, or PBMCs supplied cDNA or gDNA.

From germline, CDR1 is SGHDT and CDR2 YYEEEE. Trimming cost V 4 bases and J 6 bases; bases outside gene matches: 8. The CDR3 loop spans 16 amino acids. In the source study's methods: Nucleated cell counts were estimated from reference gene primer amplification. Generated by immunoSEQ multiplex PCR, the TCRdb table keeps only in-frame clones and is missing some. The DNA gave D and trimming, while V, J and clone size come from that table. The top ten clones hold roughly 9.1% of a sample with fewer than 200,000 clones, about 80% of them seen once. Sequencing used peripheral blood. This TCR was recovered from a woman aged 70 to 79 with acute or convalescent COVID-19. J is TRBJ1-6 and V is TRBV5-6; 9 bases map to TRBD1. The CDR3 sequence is CASSMGQGRFNSPLHF. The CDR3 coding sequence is TGTGCCAGCAGCATGGGACAGGGTCGTTTTAATTCACCCCTCCACTTT.